Reported below is one T cell receptor (beta chain). This entry is derived from a study of blood T cell repertoires in COVID-19. Study in general: Spain, Italy and the United States supplied samples that represented acute and convalescent COVID-19. Sample material is recorded as cDNA or gDNA derived from T cells, B-cell-depleted T cells, or PBMCs.

The V gene's germline CDR1 is GTSNPN and CDR2 SVGIG (reference sequence). The CDR3 has 14 amino acids. Trimming stripped 3 bases from V and 0 bases from J, with 11 bases between. Original analysis: Amplified reference gene primers provided the basis for estimating nucleated cell counts. Sequencing was performed with immunoSEQ multiplex PCR; in TCRdb, only in-frame clones are kept and a portion is missing. The V and J calls and clone size come from that table; D and trimming were worked out from the DNA. The table includes approximately 82,000 clones, 80% to 90% detected once. The sequence came from a man between 65 and 80 years old with active or convalescent COVID-19. The material sequenced was peripheral blood. The rearrangement joins TRBV30 to TRBJ1-1; D uncertain. CDR3 residues: CAWSGIRMNTEAFF. Written as DNA, the CDR3 is TGTGCCTGGAGCGGGATCAGGATGAACACTGAAGCTTTCTTT.